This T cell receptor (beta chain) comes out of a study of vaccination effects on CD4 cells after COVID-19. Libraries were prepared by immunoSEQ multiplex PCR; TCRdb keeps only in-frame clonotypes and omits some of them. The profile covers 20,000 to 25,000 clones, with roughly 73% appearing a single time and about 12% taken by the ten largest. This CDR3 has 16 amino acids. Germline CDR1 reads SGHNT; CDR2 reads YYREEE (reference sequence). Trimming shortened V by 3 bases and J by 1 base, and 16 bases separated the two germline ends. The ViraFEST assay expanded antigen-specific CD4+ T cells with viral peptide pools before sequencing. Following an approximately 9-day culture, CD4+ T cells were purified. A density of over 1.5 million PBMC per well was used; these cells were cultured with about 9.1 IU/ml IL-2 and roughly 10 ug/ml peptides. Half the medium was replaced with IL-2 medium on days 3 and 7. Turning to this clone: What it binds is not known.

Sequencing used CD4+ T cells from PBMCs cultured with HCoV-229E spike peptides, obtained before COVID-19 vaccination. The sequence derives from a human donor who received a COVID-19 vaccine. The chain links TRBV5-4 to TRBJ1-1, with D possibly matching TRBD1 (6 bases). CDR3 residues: CASSSGEPRGNTEAFF. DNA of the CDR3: TGTGCCAGCAGCTCTGGGGAACCCAGGGGGAACACTGAAGCTTTCTTT. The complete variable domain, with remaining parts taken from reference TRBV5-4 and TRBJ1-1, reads ETGVTQSPTHLIKTRGQQVTLRCSSQSGHNTVSWYQQALGQGPQFIFQYYREEENGRGNFPPRFSGLQFPNYSSELNVNALELDDSALYLCASSSGEPRGNTEAFFGQGTRLTVV.